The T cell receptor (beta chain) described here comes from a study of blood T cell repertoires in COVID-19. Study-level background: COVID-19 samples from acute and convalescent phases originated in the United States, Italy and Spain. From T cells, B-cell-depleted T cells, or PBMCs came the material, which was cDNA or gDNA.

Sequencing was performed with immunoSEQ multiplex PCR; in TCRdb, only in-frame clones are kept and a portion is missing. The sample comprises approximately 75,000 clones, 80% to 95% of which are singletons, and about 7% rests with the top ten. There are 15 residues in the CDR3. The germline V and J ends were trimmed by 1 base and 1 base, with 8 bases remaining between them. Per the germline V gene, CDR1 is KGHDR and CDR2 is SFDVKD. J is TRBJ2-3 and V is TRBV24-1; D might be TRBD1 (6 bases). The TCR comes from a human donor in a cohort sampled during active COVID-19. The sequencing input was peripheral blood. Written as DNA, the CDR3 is TGTGCCACCAGTGATTTACCAGGGGGCACAGATACGCAGTATTTT. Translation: CATSDLPGGTDTQYF.